This T cell receptor beta chain was recovered during a study of blood T cell repertoires in COVID-19. Overall study context: COVID-19 samples collected from the United States, Italy and Spain covered acute and convalescent phases.

As originally analysed: Nucleated cell number was recorded as an estimate derived from reference gene primer amplification. Clones were read by immunoSEQ multiplex PCR, and TCRdb kept only the in-frame ones, dropping some. From that table come the V and J calls and clone size; the DNA was used to work out D and trimming. The sample lists 130,000 or so clones, around 87% occurring once. This CDR3 comprises 14 residues. The germline CDR1 and CDR2 sequences are MNHEY and SVGAGI. The junction had 3 bases not matched to a gene; V was cut back by 5 bases and J by 1 base. The material sequenced was peripheral blood. This TCR came from a man between 65 and 79 years old with active or convalescent COVID-19. The V gene is TRBV6-5, the J gene TRBJ2-3, with 7 bases that match TRBD1. The CDR3 nucleotides are TGTGCCAGCAGTCGGGACAGCCGCACAGATACGCAGTATTTT. Amino acid sequence: CASSRDSRTDTQYF.